A single sample gave rise to the 17 T cell receptor beta chains below, sequenced in a study of early T cells in non-severe SARS-CoV-2 infection. TCRdb fed the 5' RACE reads into MiXCR, producing one record per CDR3 protein. The sample lists 65,000 to 80,000 distinct CDR3 sequences, around 14% seen once, with 4.5% to 7% in the top ten. Sample: whole blood. These receptors were collected from an adult who was a healthcare worker with PCR-confirmed SARS-CoV-2 infection or an uninfected control (not recorded which).

The rearrangement links TRBV29-1 to TRBJ1-1; D unresolved. CDR3 size: 12 residues. Per the germline V gene, CDR1 is SQVTM and CDR2 is ANQGSEA. Trimming cost V 0 bases and J 11 bases, with 13 bases left between them. The CDR3 sequence is CSVEDLSIPAFF. The CDR3 nucleotides read TGCAGCGTTGAAGATTTGAGCATCCCGGCTTTCTTT. Full variable domain (outside the CDR3, taken from reference TRBV29-1 and TRBJ1-1): SAVISQKPSRDICQRGTSLTIQCQVDSQVTMMFWYRQQPGQSLTLIATANQGSEATYESGFVIDKFPISRPNLTFSTLTVSNMSPEDSSIYLCSVEDLSIPAFFGQGTRLTVV.

A few counts support this clonotype. The V gene is TRBV11-3, the J gene TRBJ2-2, with a tentative D call TRBD2 (5 bases). The CDR3 extends over 14 amino acids. V gave up 4 bases and J gave up 4 bases, with 10 bases separating them. CDR1 SGHNT and CDR2 YENEEA come from the germline V gene. The CDR3 DNA sequence: TGTGCCAGCAGCTCCTTAGGGAGCACCGGGGAGCTGTTTTTT. This sequence encodes CASSSLGSTGELFF.

This clonotype was counted many times. The chain joins TRBV4-1 to TRBJ2-3; D is unresolved. CDR1 MGHRA and CDR2 YSYEKL come from the germline V gene. This CDR3 has 13 amino acids. The V gene lost 0 bases and the J gene lost 5 bases, with 6 bases spanning the gap. CDR3 sequence: CASSQDEEDTQYF. The CDR3 DNA is TGCGCCAGCAGCCAAGATGAGGAAGATACGCAGTATTTT.

This clonotype was found many times. The chain combines TRBV18 with TRBJ2-3, with 9 bases lining up with TRBD1. From germline, CDR1 is KGHSH and CDR2 LQKENI. V shed 3 bases and J 5 bases; nucleotides not matched to a gene: 6. This CDR3 contains 15 residues. CDR3 in amino acids: CASSPEGQGIDTQYF. The CDR3, as DNA: TGTGCCAGCTCACCGGAAGGACAGGGGATAGATACGCAGTATTTT.

This chain uses TRBV24-1 with TRBJ2-5, with D maybe TRBD2 (6 bases). CDR3 length: 16 residues. Germline CDR1 reads KGHDR; CDR2 reads SFDVKD. V dropped 7 bases and J dropped 1 base, with 18 bases sitting between them. The CDR3 loop is CATRVSTSPIQETQYF. CDR3 nucleotides: TGTGCCACCAGGGTTTCCACTAGCCCTATCCAAGAGACCCAGTACTTC.

This clonotype was recorded many times. The chain carries TRBV25-1 and TRBJ1-2; D gene uncertain. V gave up 1 base and J gave up 2 bases, with 5 bases separating them. Looked up from germline, CDR1 is MGHDK and CDR2 is SYGVNS. The length of the CDR3 is 13 residues. The chain's CDR3 is CASSELLNYGYTF. CDR3 in DNA: TGTGCCAGCAGTGAATTATTAAACTATGGCTACACCTTC.

The table lists this clonotype with a few counts. The rearrangement uses TRBV28 and TRBJ1-2; the D is unclear. Looked up from germline, CDR1 is MDHEN and CDR2 is SYDVKM. Trimming removed 2 bases at V and 5 bases at J, with 6 bases between. The CDR3 contains 12 residues. CDR3 loop: CASSLSKYGYTF. The CDR3 bases are TGTGCCAGCAGTTTAAGCAAGTATGGCTACACCTTC.

This clonotype was detected a few times. V usage is TRBV2 and J usage is TRBJ1-1, with a tentative D call TRBD1 (5 bases). CDR1 is SNHLY, CDR2 FYNNEI, per germline. Trimming removed 7 bases at V and 1 base at J, with 16 bases between. This CDR3 is 15 amino acids long. The CDR3 loop is CASTFGATSNTEAFF. The CDR3 nucleotides read TGTGCCAGCACATTCGGGGCAACCTCGAACACTGAAGCTTTCTTT.

This clonotype was seen a handful of times. V gene TRBV6-5 combines with J gene TRBJ1-2, with TRBD1 matching 7 bases. Looked up from germline, CDR1 is MNHEY and CDR2 is SVGAGI. This CDR3 is 15 amino acids long. V shed 7 bases, J shed 2 bases, and the junction held 10 bases outside the gene matches. The CDR3 sequence: CASTPLTGSNYGYTF. The CDR3 DNA reads TGTGCCAGCACTCCCCTGACAGGGTCGAACTATGGCTACACCTTC.

V gene TRBV10-3 combines with J gene TRBJ1-2, with 8 bases matching TRBD1. Germline V gene sequence: CDR1 ENHRY, CDR2 SYGVKD. The CDR3 runs 13 residues. Trimming removed 3 bases from V and 9 bases from J; junction bases left unmatched: 6. Written as DNA, the CDR3 is TGTGCCATCAGTGATACAGGGGGGAGCAGCTACACCTTC. The encoded protein is CAISDTGGSSYTF.

The gene calls are TRBV12-3 or TRBV12-4 and TRBJ1-2; D is perhaps TRBD1 (5 bases). The CDR3 sequence is 12 residues long. V lost 6 bases, J lost 5 bases, and 10 bases lay in between. The CDR3 DNA is TGTGCCAGCAGCGGGACGCTGTATGGCTACACCTTC. Its protein product is CASSGTLYGYTF.

CDR3 nucleotide sequence: TGTGCCAGCAGTTTGGACAGGGGCTTTGAAAACACCATATATTTT. Its translation: CASSLDRGFENTIYF. This rearrangement joins TRBV6-5 to TRBJ1-3; 9 positions match TRBD1. This CDR3 is built from 15 residues. V lost 4 bases to trimming and J lost 6 bases; unmatched junction nucleotides: 7. Germline CDR1 MNHEY, CDR2 SVGAGI.

This clonotype came up a few times. The J gene is TRBJ2-5, the V gene TRBV4-2; D may match TRBD1 or TRBD2 (5 bases each). Germline loops: CDR1 LGHNA, CDR2 YNFKEQ. Trimming cost V 1 base and J 5 bases, with 11 bases left between them. The CDR3 consists of 14 residues. DNA of the CDR3: TGTGCCAGCAGCCAAGGGGGGTCGTCGGAGACCCAGTACTTC. It is translated as CASSQGGSSETQYF.

This clonotype was observed a few times. V and J are TRBV27 and TRBJ1-5; 8 bases agree with TRBD1. Germline values: CDR1 MNHEY, CDR2 SMNVEV (reference sequence). The CDR3 sequence is 14 residues long. J was trimmed by 5 bases and V by 6 bases; bases with no gene match: 6. The CDR3 loop is CASSPSTGDQPQHF. CDR3 DNA: TGTGCCAGCAGCCCCTCGACAGGGGATCAGCCCCAGCATTTT.

In this sample, this clonotype turned up a few times. The rearrangement uses TRBV7-2 and TRBJ1-5, with D uncertain. The CDR3 has 15 residues. CDR1 is SGHTA and CDR2 is FQGNSA in the germline V gene. Trimming shortened V by 1 base and J by 0 bases, and 7 bases separated the two germline ends. The CDR3 sequence: CASSLDRYSNQPQHF. The CDR3 DNA sequence: TGTGCCAGCAGCTTAGACAGATATAGCAATCAGCCCCAGCATTTT.

The chain couples TRBV5-1 to TRBJ2-7, with D perhaps matching TRBD1 (5 bases). This CDR3 spans 14 amino acids. CDR1 SGHRS and CDR2 YFSETQ come from the germline V gene. V was clipped by 5 bases and J by 4 bases, with 16 bases between them. CDR3 in DNA: TGCGCCAGCAGGGGCCTGGACAACGAATACGAGCAGTACTTC. Translation: CASRGLDNEYEQYF.

Turning to this clonotype: Germline and junction disagree at one end, which may indicate a read error. The chain combines TRBV20-1 with TRBJ1-4, with 8 bases fitting TRBD1. Per germline, CDR1 DFQATT and CDR2 SNEGSKA (reference sequence). The CDR3 is 14 residues long. CDR3 residues: CSASRTGINEKLLF. CDR3 bases: TGCAGTGCTAGCCGGACAGGGATTAATGAAAAACTGCTTTTT.